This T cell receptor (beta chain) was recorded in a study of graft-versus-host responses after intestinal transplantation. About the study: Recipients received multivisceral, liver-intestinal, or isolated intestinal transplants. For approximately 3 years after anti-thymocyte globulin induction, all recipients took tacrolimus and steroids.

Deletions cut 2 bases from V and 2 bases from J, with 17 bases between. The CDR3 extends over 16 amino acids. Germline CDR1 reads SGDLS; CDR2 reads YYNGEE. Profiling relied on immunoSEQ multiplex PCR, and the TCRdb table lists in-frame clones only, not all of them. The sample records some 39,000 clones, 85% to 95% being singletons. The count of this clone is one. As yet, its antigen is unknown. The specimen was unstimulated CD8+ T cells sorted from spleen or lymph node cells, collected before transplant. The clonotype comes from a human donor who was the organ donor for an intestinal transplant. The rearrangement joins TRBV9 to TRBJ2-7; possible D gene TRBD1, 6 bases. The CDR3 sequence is CASSVDTGTPTYEQYF. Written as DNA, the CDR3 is TGTGCCAGCAGCGTCGACACCGGGACACCCACCTACGAGCAGTACTTC.